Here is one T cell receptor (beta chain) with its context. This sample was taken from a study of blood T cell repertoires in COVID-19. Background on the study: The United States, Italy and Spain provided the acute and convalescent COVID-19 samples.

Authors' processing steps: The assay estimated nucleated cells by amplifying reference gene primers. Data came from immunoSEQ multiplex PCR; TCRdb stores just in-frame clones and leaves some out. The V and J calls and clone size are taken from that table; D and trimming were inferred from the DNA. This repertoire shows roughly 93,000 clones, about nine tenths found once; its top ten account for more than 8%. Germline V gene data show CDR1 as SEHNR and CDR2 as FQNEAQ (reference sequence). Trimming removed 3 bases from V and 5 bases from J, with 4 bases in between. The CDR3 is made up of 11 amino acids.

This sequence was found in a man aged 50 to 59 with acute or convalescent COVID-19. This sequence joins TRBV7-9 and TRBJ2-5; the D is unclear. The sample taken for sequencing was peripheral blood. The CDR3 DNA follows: TGTGCCAGCAGCTTGGCCGAGACCCAGTACTTC. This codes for CASSLAETQYF.